This record looks at one T cell receptor (beta chain) sequence and its context. These data originate in a study of cytomegalovirus exposure and HLA in healthy donors. V lost 6 bases and J 4 bases, leaving 21 bases between the germline ends. Germline lookup yields CDR1 LNHDA and CDR2 SQIVND (reference sequence). The CDR3 runs to 16 residues. Vbeta (60) and Jbeta (13) primers were used in the PCR. Measured with immunoSEQ multiplex PCR; TCRdb has only the in-frame clones, and not every one. The sample has 90,000 to 100,000 clones, about 75% seen once. This TCR derives from a woman between 35 and 50 years old in good health and CMV-seronegative. J is TRBJ1-1 and V is TRBV19; D may be TRBD1 (5 bases). Sample: PBMCs. Here the CDR3 reads CASSRVLRNIVTEAFF. The CDR3 DNA reads as TGTGCCAGTAGCAGGGTGTTAAGGAATATTGTCACTGAAGCTTTCTTT. The full variable domain, completed using reference TRBV19 and TRBJ1-1, is DGGITQSPKYLFRKEGQNVTLSCEQNLNHDAMYWYRQDPGQGLRLIYYSQIVNDFQKGDIAEGYSVSREKKESFPLTVTSAQKNPTAFYLCASSRVLRNIVTEAFFGQGTRLTVV.